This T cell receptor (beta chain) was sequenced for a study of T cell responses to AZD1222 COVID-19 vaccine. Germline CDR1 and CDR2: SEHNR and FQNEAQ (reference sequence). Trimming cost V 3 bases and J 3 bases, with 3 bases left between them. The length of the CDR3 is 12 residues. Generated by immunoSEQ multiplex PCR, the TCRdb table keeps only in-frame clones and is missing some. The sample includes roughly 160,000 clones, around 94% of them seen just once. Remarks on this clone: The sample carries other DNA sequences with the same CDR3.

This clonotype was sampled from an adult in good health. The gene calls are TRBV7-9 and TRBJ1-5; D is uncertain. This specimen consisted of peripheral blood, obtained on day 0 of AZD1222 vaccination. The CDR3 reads CASSLDNQPQHF. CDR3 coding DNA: TGTGCCAGCAGCTTGGACAATCAGCCCCAGCATTTT.